This TCR beta chain was sequenced during a study of blood T cell repertoires in COVID-19 (dated by TCRdb to about 2020). In terms of the full investigation: The collaborator samples originated in the United States, Italy and Spain and spanned the acute and convalescent phases of COVID-19. The material from the prospective study consisted of cDNA or gDNA derived from T cells, B-cell-depleted T cells, or PBMCs. The dataset comprised deeply sampled blood TCRbeta repertoires from subjects exposed to, actively infected with, or recovered from COVID-19. The repertoires were released in a freely available public database meant as a resource for research on the immune response to SARS-CoV-2. The samples were drawn from two sources: the first 160 participants of the ongoing ImmuneRACE study, and 1,200 or so subjects contributed by 6 global collaborators. Nearly every sample came with metadata listing a de-identified subject ID, COVID-19 status, age in years and sex. Where HLA class I and class II types were available, the types were taken from metadata supplied by the sample provider, not from assay-based typing. Results and caveats for the whole study, not just this receptor: How much clinical and demographic metadata was included differed by source and by participant, and the metadata was provided uncurated.

CDR1 and CDR2 (SGHRS, YFSETQ) derive from the germline V gene. Relative to germline, V is 4 bases shorter and J is 7 bases shorter, with 12 bases between their ends. The cysteine opens and the phenylalanine closes a CDR3 of 13 amino acids. The DNA shown is the 39-base CDR3, in frame from base 1. TCRbeta CDR3 regions were amplified from genomic DNA by means of the immunoSEQ Assay, a bias-controlled multiplex PCR. In the paper's pipeline: The number of nucleated cells in each sample was estimated by amplification of reference gene primers within the assay. To quantify the absolute abundance of each unique TCRbeta CDR3 rearrangement, sequence reads were collapsed and filtered. Productive Simpson clonality was computed per sample as the square root of Simpson's diversity index over productive rearrangements. TCRdb obtained this table from immuneACCESS and retained in-frame rearrangements with V and J assigned. These tables miss some clones; where compared with another copy, unresolved V genes account for less than half of the shortfall, and the remainder is unexplained. That table supplies the V and J calls and clone size; D and trimming were determined from the DNA. The sample yields about 60,000 clones; 75% to 90% were counted once. 9.5% to 13% of the sample goes to the ten largest clones.

In the case of this clone: This clone's antigen is unknown. No much larger clone is present one base from it, and per-base qualities are unavailable.

Whole blood was collected in K2EDTA tubes by collaborating institutions according to the institutions' own protocols. For TCRbeta analysis, collaborator samples were shipped as frozen whole blood, as isolated PBMCs, or as DNA extracted from either sample type. The chain links TRBV5-1 with TRBJ1-3, with the D gene call left open. Material: peripheral blood. The sequence derives from a human donor with acute or convalescent COVID-19. The donor label of this sample is uncertain. The DNA is TGCGCCAGCAGCCCCGGGAGGATCAACACCATATATTTT. Protein translation: CASSPGRINTIYF.